Given below is one T cell receptor beta chain in context. The record originates from a study of blood T cell repertoires in COVID-19. Study-wide context: The recovered donors of Cohort 3 showed two negative PCRs, clearance, or symptom resolution. The origin of the acute and convalescent COVID-19 samples was the United States, Italy and Spain. The cDNA or gDNA used as material had been derived from T cells, B-cell-depleted T cells, or PBMCs.

In the original workflow: Estimation of nucleated cell counts was performed using reference gene primer amplification. Assay: immunoSEQ multiplex PCR; the TCRdb copy retains only in-frame clones and omits some. V and J calls and clone size are given by that table; D and trimming were obtained from the DNA. The data contain hundreds of thousands of clones, roughly nine tenths of them singletons. Per the germline V gene, CDR1 is LGHNA and CDR2 is YSLEER. Trimming at V came to 1 base and at J to 6 bases, leaving 3 bases not matched to a gene. The CDR3 length is 14 residues. J is TRBJ2-7 and V is TRBV4-3; 10 nucleotides match TRBD2. The sample comprised PBMCs or T cells enriched from blood (not recorded which). This TCR was recovered from a woman in her 50s in a cohort exposed to, infected with or recovered from COVID-19 (not recorded which). The CDR3 sequence is CASSQVSGGREQYF. The CDR3 DNA reads TGCGCCAGCAGCCAAGTTAGCGGGGGGCGCGAGCAGTACTTC.